The present entry profiles one T cell receptor beta chain with its context. Antigen: not known. Profiled with immunoSEQ multiplex PCR; TCRdb holds only in-frame clones, not every one. The data contain about 96,000 clones, 80% to 95% of them singletons. The data derive from a study of graft-versus-host responses after intestinal transplantation. Study-wide context: Multivisceral, liver-intestinal, or isolated intestinal transplants were given to recipients. Among the recipients, all got anti-thymocyte globulin induction and then tacrolimus and steroids for around 3 years.

Germline CDR1 and CDR2: MDHEN and SYDVKM. Trimming shortened V by 6 bases and J by 4 bases, and 12 bases separated the two germline ends. The CDR3 runs to 13 residues. Study-level results: Recipient bone marrow held GvH clones, some seen earlier in ileum or blood. Early after transplant, HvG clones declined as circulating GvH clones peaked.

The input for sequencing was unstimulated CD4+ T cells sorted from spleen or lymph node cells, taken before intestinal transplant. V and J are TRBV28 and TRBJ1-2; tentative D call: TRBD1 (6 bases). This receptor was obtained from a human donor who received an intestinal transplant. CDR3 protein: CASSPGEIYGYTF. The CDR3 region has the DNA TGTGCCAGCAGCCCAGGGGAAATCTATGGCTACACCTTC.